This passage covers 14 T cell receptor beta chains from one sample sequenced in a study of blood T cell repertoires in COVID-19 (dated by TCRdb to 2018 to 2021). Library generation was performed with the immunoSEQ multiplex PCR assay. TCRdb re-hosts the immuneACCESS table, in-frame sequences only. Its copies lack some clones; in the studies checked, an unresolved V gene accounts for under half of them, and the cause for the rest is not known. The sample table contains about 110,000 clones; only one count was recorded for approximately 90% of them. Of the sample, 4% to 5% is held by the ten largest clones. Sequenced sample: peripheral blood. These receptors all come from a human donor in a cohort sampled during active COVID-19.

The V and J genes are TRBV2 and TRBJ1-1; no definite D call. This CDR3 contains 12 residues. Per germline, CDR1 SNHLY and CDR2 FYNNEI. V was pared by 6 bases and J by 6 bases, with 11 bases between. The CDR3 region is CASRADGPEAFF. DNA for the CDR3: TGTGCCAGCAGAGCGGACGGCCCTGAAGCTTTCTTT.

The chain links TRBV6-5 to TRBJ1-2; 9 bases line up with TRBD1. In germline, CDR1 is MNHEY, CDR2 SVGAGI. The CDR3 is 14 residues long. With 0 bases clipped from V and 5 bases from J, the junction kept 1 base outside the gene matches. CDR3 sequence reads: CASSYSTGGYGYTF. The CDR3 DNA is TGTGCCAGCAGTTACTCGACAGGGGGATATGGCTACACCTTC.

The gene calls are TRBV9 and TRBJ1-2, with 8 nucleotides matching TRBD1. Germline CDR1 SGDLS, CDR2 YYNGEE. The CDR3 has 13 amino acids. The V and J ends lost 3 bases and 7 bases, in that order; junction bases with no gene match: 5. CDR3 sequence: CASSARGPGGYTF. The CDR3 coding sequence is TGTGCCAGCAGCGCCAGGGGGCCCGGTGGCTACACCTTC.

This chain uses TRBV9 with TRBJ2-1; 9 bases match TRBD1. Germline V gene sequence: CDR1 SGDLS, CDR2 YYNGEE. This CDR3 comprises 17 residues. The V and J ends lost 3 bases and 5 bases, in that order; junction bases with no gene match: 12. The CDR3 DNA follows: TGTGCCAGCAGCGCGCCAATCCGGGACAGGGCTAACAATGAGCAGTTCTTC. Translation: CASSAPIRDRANNEQFF.

The rearrangement joins TRBV12-3 or TRBV12-4 to TRBJ2-5; possible D gene TRBD1, 5 bases. With 6 bases removed from V and 8 bases from J, the gap between germline ends came to 13 bases. CDR3 length: 12 amino acids. The CDR3 coding sequence is TGTGCCAGCAGCGTAGACCAGGGAACCCAGTACTTC. The encoded protein is CASSVDQGTQYF.

The chain combines TRBV28 with TRBJ2-4; D uncertain. Germline lookup yields CDR1 MDHEN and CDR2 SYDVKM. CDR3 length equals 15 residues. Trimming took 4 bases from V and 4 from J, leaving 14 bases between them. CDR3 DNA sequence: TGTGCCAGCAGTTCCTATGCTAAAGAAAAAAACATTCAGTACTTC. Translating gives CASSSYAKEKNIQYF.

This chain connects TRBV2 to TRBJ1-4; 10 nucleotides match TRBD1. The CDR3 length is 18 residues. The germline V gene encodes CDR1 SNHLY and CDR2 FYNNEI. V trimming: 6 bases; J trimming: 0 bases; junction bases outside the gene matches: 10. CDR3 amino acids: CASRPWTGGRATNEKLFF. The DNA of the CDR3 is TGTGCCAGCAGGCCATGGACAGGGGGACGAGCAACTAATGAAAAACTGTTTTTT.

This chain connects TRBV30 to TRBJ1-1; D not certain. The germline V gene encodes CDR1 GTSNPN and CDR2 SVGIG (reference sequence). The V end lost 0 bases, the J end lost 1 base, and 6 bases lay between the germline ends. The CDR3 is 13 amino acids. The CDR3 spells CAWSVAENTEAFF. The CDR3 DNA reads TGTGCCTGGAGTGTAGCTGAGAACACTGAAGCTTTCTTT. Variable domain in full (rest from reference TRBV30 and TRBJ1-1): SQTIHQWPATLVQPVGSPLSLECTVEGTSNPNLYWYRQAAGRGLQLLFYSVGIGQISSEVPQNLSASRPQDRQFILSSKKLLLSDSGFYLCAWSVAENTEAFFGQGTRLTVV.

The chain carries TRBV27 and TRBJ2-2, with D hard to call. The V gene lost 2 bases and the J gene lost 7 bases, with 8 bases spanning the gap. Per the germline V gene, CDR1 is MNHEY and CDR2 is SMNVEV (reference sequence). This CDR3 spans 13 amino acids. CDR3 sequence reads: CASSLEVFGELFF. For the CDR3, the DNA is TGTGCCAGCAGTTTAGAGGTCTTCGGGGAGCTGTTTTTT.

The chain has TRBV5-5 and TRBJ2-1; 9 bases line up with TRBD2. Trimming at V came to 2 bases and at J to 4 bases, leaving 4 bases not matched to a gene. This CDR3 is 15 amino acids long. CDR1 is SGHKS and CDR2 is YYEKEE in the germline V gene (reference sequence). CDR3 loop: CASSFRLAEYNEQFF. In nucleotides, the CDR3 is TGTGCCAGCAGCTTCCGACTAGCGGAGTACAATGAGCAGTTCTTC.

V gene TRBV12-5 combines with J gene TRBJ1-1, with 9 positions matching TRBD1. The ends lost 6 bases at V and 11 bases at J; junction bases unmatched: 1. Germline V CDR1 and CDR2: LGHNT, FRNRAP. This CDR3 has 10 residues. The CDR3 region has the DNA TGTGCTAGTGGGGGGACAGGGGCTTTCTTT. Protein product: CASGGTGAFF.

The CDR3 bases are TGTGCCAGCAGCTCTACAGGAAGCCTTGGCTACACCTTC. As protein: CASSSTGSLGYTF. The J gene is TRBJ1-2, the V gene TRBV7-2, with D perhaps TRBD1 (5 bases). The CDR3 runs 13 residues. In germline, CDR1 is SGHTA, CDR2 FQGNSA. The V end was cut by 4 bases, the J end by 7 bases, with 13 bases between.

In DNA form, the CDR3 reads TGTGCCAGCAGTTTAGGATTGAAGAGGGACACTGAAGCTTTCTTT. Protein product: CASSLGLKRDTEAFF. The J gene is TRBJ1-1, the V gene TRBV27; D remains ambiguous. The V end lost 2 bases, the J end lost 3 bases, and 13 bases lay between the germline ends. CDR1 is MNHEY and CDR2 is SMNVEV in the germline V gene (reference sequence). The CDR3 totals 15 residues.

In its sample, this clone was seen once. The chain is built from TRBV6-5 and TRBJ1-4; D may be TRBD1 (5 bases). The CDR3 sequence is 13 residues long. V lost 8 bases and J lost 6, with 13 bases in between. Germline V gene sequence: CDR1 MNHEY, CDR2 SVGAGI. The CDR3 sequence is CASRAGFDEKLFF. The DNA for the CDR3 is TGTGCCAGCCGGGCAGGGTTTGATGAAAAACTGTTTTTT.